A selection of T cell receptor beta chains follows, all from one sample in a study of T cell repertoires in ileal Crohn's disease. Clones were sequenced by immunoSEQ multiplex PCR, and TCRdb holds only the in-frame ones, with some missing. The sample lists over 3,000 clones; 70% to 90% were seen once. Sequenced material: ileal tissue. These receptor sequences come from an adult with Crohn's disease. Both conserved end residues are part of each CDR3. D genes are given only for firm matches. Some rows mark clone size as missing; the rest say once, few, many or name a class of expanded clone.

v_gene	abundance	d_gene	j_gene	CDR3nt	CDR3aa
TRBV10-3	few	.	TRBJ1-5	TGTGCCATCCTGGAGGAGCCCCAGCATTTT	CAILEEPQHF
TRBV4-1	.	TRBD1	TRBJ1-2	TGCGCCAGCAGCCAAGATCGTCTGGGACAGGGAAGGTATGGCTACACCTTC	CASSQDRLGQGRYGYTF
TRBV28	.	TRBD1	TRBJ1-1	TGTGCCAGCGCCCCCCAGGGGGTGGCTTTCTTT	CASAPQGVAFF
TRBV5-4	.	.	TRBJ1-2	TGTGCCAGCAGCTTGTGGGAGTTAAGCGGTAATAACTATGGCTACACCTTC	CASSLWELSGNNYGYTF
TRBV10-3	.	.	TRBJ1-3	TGTGCCATCAGTGACCCAAGCTCTGGAAACACCATATATTTT	CAISDPSSGNTIYF
TRBV30	.	TRBD1	TRBJ1-3	TGTGCCTGGGAGAGGTGTTCAGACAGGGGATATGGAAACACCATATATTTT	CAWERCSDRGYGNTIYF
TRBV15	.	TRBD1	TRBJ2-7	TGTGCCACCAGCAGCGTCGGACAGGAGCCGTACGAGCAGTACTTC	CATSSVGQEPYEQYF
TRBV5-1	.	.	TRBJ2-3	TGCGCCAGCAGCCCAAGTAGCACAGATACGCAGTATTTT	CASSPSSTDTQYF
TRBV15	.	TRBD2	TRBJ2-4	TGTGCCACCAGCAGAGGGGGCGCGGGGGAAAACATTCAGTACTTC	CATSRGGAGENIQYF
TRBV7-6	.	TRBD1	TRBJ2-7	TGTGCCAGCAGCTCACGGACAGGGAGCGGTTACGAGCAGTACTTC	CASSSRTGSGYEQYF
TRBV6-6	.	.	TRBJ1-5	TGTGCCAGCAGCATAACAGGGTTTGACAATCAGCCCCAGCATTTT	CASSITGFDNQPQHF
TRBV2	.	.	TRBJ1-2	TGTGCCAGCAGTGGGACCACGACAGGTGGCTACACCTTC	CASSGTTTGGYTF
TRBV5-1	.	TRBD2	TRBJ2-2	TGCGCCAGCAACCCAGCACCTTTGGGCGGGGGGGCCGGCGGGGAGCTGTTTTTT	CASNPAPLGGGAGGELFF
TRBV6-5	.	.	TRBJ1-1	TGTGCCAGCAGTTACTCCGGCCGGGGGGACACTGAAGCTTTCTTT	CASSYSGRGDTEAFF
TRBV7-2	.	TRBD2	TRBJ2-1	TGTGCCAGCAGCTTAAGTAGCGGGCCCTACAATGAGCAGTTCTTC	CASSLSSGPYNEQFF
TRBV27	.	TRBD2	TRBJ2-2	TGTGCCAGCAGTTCCAGACTAGCGGGAACGAACACCGGGGAGCTGTTTTTT	CASSSRLAGTNTGELFF
TRBV11-2	.	TRBD1	TRBJ1-2	TGTGCCAGCAGCTTAAGGGGGGAGAGACAGGGGAGGAAGAACTATGGCTACACCTTC	CASSLRGERQGRKNYGYTF
TRBV10-3	.	.	TRBJ2-7	TGTGCCACGCGACGGGAATCCTACGAGCAGTACTTC	CATRRESYEQYF
TRBV7-9	.	.	TRBJ2-2	TGTGCCAGCAGCCCCGACACCGGGGAGCTGTTTTTT	CASSPDTGELFF
TRBV27	.	.	TRBJ1-1	TGTGCCAGCAGTTTAGTAGTGGGGGCCCCTGAAGCTTTCTTT	CASSLVVGAPEAFF
TRBV10-1	.	.	TRBJ2-5	TGCGCCAGCAGTGAGGGGTATGAAGGGACCCAGTACTTC	CASSEGYEGTQYF
TRBV6-1	.	.	TRBJ1-5	TGTGCCAGCAGTGACGCCCAGTATAGCAATCAGCCCCAGCATTTT	CASSDAQYSNQPQHF
TRBV5-6	.	.	TRBJ2-5	TGTGCCAGCAGCAACGAAGAGACCCAGTACTTC	CASSNEETQYF
TRBV19	.	.	TRBJ1-5	TGTGCCAGTAGTATCCAGGACAGCGGCAATCAGCCCCAGCATTTT	CASSIQDSGNQPQHF
TRBV5-6	.	.	TRBJ2-1	TGTGCCAGCAGCTTGGAGGGGGGGGTCTCCTACAATGAGCAGTTCTTC	CASSLEGGVSYNEQFF
TRBV9	.	TRBD2	TRBJ2-5	TGTGCCCGCAGCGGGGGAGGGGGGCAGGAGACCCAGTACTTC	CARSGGGGQETQYF
TRBV5-6	.	TRBD1	TRBJ1-1	TGTGCCAGCAGCTTGGTGGACAGGGGACACACTGAAGCTTTCTTT	CASSLVDRGHTEAFF
TRBV6-1	.	.	TRBJ1-2	TGTGCCAGCAGAAGAACAGGGACCCAAAACTATGGCTACACCTTC	CASRRTGTQNYGYTF
TRBV11-2	.	.	TRBJ2-1	TGTGCCAGCAGAAGATGGAGCTCCTACAATGAGCAGTTCTTC	CASRRWSSYNEQFF
TRBV5-1	.	.	TRBJ1-2	TGCGCCAGCAGCTTGGGTGAGGGAAGTGGCTACACCTTC	CASSLGEGSGYTF
TRBV28	.	.	TRBJ1-5	TGTGCCAGCAGTTTACCCATCGGTTCGGGGGGCAATCAGCCCCAGCATTTT	CASSLPIGSGGNQPQHF
TRBV29-1	once	.	TRBJ1-1	TGCAGCGTCCGTGTGAGTGGGCTCCCTGAAGCTTTCTTT	CSVRVSGLPEAFF
TRBV9	.	.	TRBJ2-1	TGTGCCAGCAGCCCGGAGGGTGCGGGCTACAATGAGCAGTTCTTC	CASSPEGAGYNEQFF
TRBV6-5	few	TRBD1	TRBJ2-7	TGTGCCAGCAGGGGGACAGGGGGCGCAAAGTACTTC	CASRGTGGAKYF
TRBV4-1	.	TRBD2	TRBJ2-7	TGCGCCAGCAGCTGGGTAGCGGGAGGGAGCTCCTACGAGCAGTACTTC	CASSWVAGGSSYEQYF
TRBV7-2	.	TRBD1	TRBJ2-7	TGTGCCAGCAGCTCAACCAGGGGGCGCGAGCAGTACTTC	CASSSTRGREQYF
TRBV12-2	.	.	TRBJ1-5	TGTGCAAGTCGCTTAGCCGCCGGGGCAGGGCAAGACAGCAATCAGCCCCAGCATTTT	CASRLAAGAGQDSNQPQHF
TRBV5-1	few	.	TRBJ2-7	TGCGCCAGCAGCTTAGAGGGGTTGGTTTTCGAGCAGTACTTC	CASSLEGLVFEQYF
TRBV7-9	.	TRBD1	TRBJ2-5	TGTGCCAGCAGACCCCCCGGGACAGGGCTCGGGACCCAGTACTTC	CASRPPGTGLGTQYF
TRBV19	.	.	TRBJ1-4	TGTGCCAGTAGTATGTTCCAGGGCGGAAATGAAAAACTGTTTTTT	CASSMFQGGNEKLFF
TRBV28	.	.	TRBJ1-4	TGTGCCAGCAGTATTAGAGAGGCAACTAATGAAAAACTGTTTTTT	CASSIREATNEKLFF
TRBV13	.	.	TRBJ2-5	TGTGCCAGCAGCCCCGACCGAAATCAAGAGACCCAGTACTTC	CASSPDRNQETQYF
TRBV5-5	.	.	TRBJ2-1	TGTGCCAGCAGTCTACCGTCGGATTACGATGAGCAGTTCTTC	CASSLPSDYDEQFF
TRBV18	.	.	TRBJ1-4	TGTGCCAGCTCACCGGTTGGAGGGGTTGGAACTGAAAAACTGTTTTTT	CASSPVGGVGTEKLFF
TRBV27	.	.	TRBJ1-2	TGTGCCAGCAGTTTATGTGTCTTTGGGTCCGGCTATGGCTACACCTTC	CASSLCVFGSGYGYTF
TRBV19	few	.	TRBJ1-5	TGTGCCAGTAACCCTAAAATGGTGGGAGATCAGCCCCAGCATTTT	CASNPKMVGDQPQHF
TRBV25-1	once	.	TRBJ1-2	TGTGCCAGCAGTGATCAAGGGAAGGACAGCGCTTTC	CASSDQGKDSAF
TRBV11-2	.	.	TRBJ2-6	TGTGCCAGCAGCTTAGATCGCGGCTCTGGGGCCAACGTCCTGACTTTC	CASSLDRGSGANVLTF
TRBV5-1	.	TRBD1	TRBJ2-1	TGCGCCAGCCAGCCGGGGGACAGGGAATACAATGAGCAGTTCTTC	CASQPGDREYNEQFF
TRBV11-1	.	TRBD2	TRBJ2-5	TGTGCCAGCAGCTTAGCTCCGACTAGCGGTCAAGAGACCCAGTACTTC	CASSLAPTSGQETQYF
TRBV5-1	.	.	TRBJ2-1	TGCGCCAGCAGCTTCGGACCACCGGGGAGTGAGCAGTTCTTC	CASSFGPPGSEQFF
TRBV5-4	.	.	TRBJ1-6	TGTGCCAGCAGCACCTCAGGGCGGACGTATAATTCACCCCTCCACTTT	CASSTSGRTYNSPLHF
TRBV9	.	.	TRBJ2-3	TGTGCCAGCAGCGTAGCCGGGAGAACTAGCACAGATACGCAGTATTTT	CASSVAGRTSTDTQYF
TRBV5-6	few	.	TRBJ2-3	TGTGCCAGCAGCTCAGGACCAAGCAGCACAGATACGCAGTATTTT	CASSSGPSSTDTQYF